The T cell receptor beta chain described here comes from a study of T cells after yellow fever vaccination. On the study more broadly: Fractions of limited cellularity were prepared by means of SMART-Seq v4 Ultra Low Input.

This clonotype was counted ten times or more. TCRdb analysed the 5' RACE reads with MiXCR anew, one entry per CDR3 protein. The sample has under 700,000 distinct CDR3 sequences, about 17% seen once; the top ten hold roughly 17%. This receptor was obtained from a man younger than 35 who received the YFV17D yellow fever vaccine. The source material was PBMCs, sampled about 5 days after the first yellow fever vaccination.

The CDR3: CASSLGGGELFF. DNA for the CDR3: TGTGCCAGCAGTCTGGGGGGCGGGGAGCTGTTTTTT. The chain couples TRBV5-5 to TRBJ2-2; D is possibly TRBD2 (6 bases). This CDR3 comprises 12 residues. Trimming removed 5 bases from V and 7 bases from J, with 9 bases in between. Germline CDR1 is SGHKS and CDR2 is YYEKEE (reference sequence).